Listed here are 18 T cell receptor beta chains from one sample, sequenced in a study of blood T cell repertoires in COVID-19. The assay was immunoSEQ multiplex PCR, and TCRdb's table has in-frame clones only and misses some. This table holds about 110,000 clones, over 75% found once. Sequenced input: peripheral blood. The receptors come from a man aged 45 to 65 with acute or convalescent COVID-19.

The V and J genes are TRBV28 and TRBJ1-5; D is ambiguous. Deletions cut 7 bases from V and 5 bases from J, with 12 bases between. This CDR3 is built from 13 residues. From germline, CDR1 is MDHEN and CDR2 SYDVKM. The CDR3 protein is CASTPPGDQPQHF. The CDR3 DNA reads TGTGCCAGCACCCCCCCCGGGGATCAGCCCCAGCATTTT.

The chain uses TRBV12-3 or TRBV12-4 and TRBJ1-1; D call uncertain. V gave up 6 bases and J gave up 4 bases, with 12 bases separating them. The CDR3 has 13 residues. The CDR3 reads CASSSIRGTEAFF. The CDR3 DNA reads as TGTGCCAGCAGCTCCATCCGCGGCACTGAAGCTTTCTTT.

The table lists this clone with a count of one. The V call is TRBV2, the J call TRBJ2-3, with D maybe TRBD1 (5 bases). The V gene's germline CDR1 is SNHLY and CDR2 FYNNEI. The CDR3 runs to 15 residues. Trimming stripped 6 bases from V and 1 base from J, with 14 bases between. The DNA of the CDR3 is TGTGCCAGCAGCCTACACTTAGGGGGCACAGATACGCAGTATTTT. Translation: CASSLHLGGTDTQYF.

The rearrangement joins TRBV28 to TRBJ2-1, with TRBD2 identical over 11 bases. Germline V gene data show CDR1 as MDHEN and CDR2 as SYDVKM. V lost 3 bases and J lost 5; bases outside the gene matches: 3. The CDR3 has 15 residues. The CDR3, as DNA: TGTGCCAGCAGTTTCGGGACTAGCGGTGACAATGAGCAGTTCTTC. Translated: CASSFGTSGDNEQFF.

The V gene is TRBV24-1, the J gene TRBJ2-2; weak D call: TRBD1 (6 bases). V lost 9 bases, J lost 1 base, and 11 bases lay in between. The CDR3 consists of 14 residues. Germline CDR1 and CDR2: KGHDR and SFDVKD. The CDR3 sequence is CATRGGQNTGELFF. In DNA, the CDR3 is TGTGCCACCCGAGGGGGACAGAACACCGGGGAGCTGTTTTTT.

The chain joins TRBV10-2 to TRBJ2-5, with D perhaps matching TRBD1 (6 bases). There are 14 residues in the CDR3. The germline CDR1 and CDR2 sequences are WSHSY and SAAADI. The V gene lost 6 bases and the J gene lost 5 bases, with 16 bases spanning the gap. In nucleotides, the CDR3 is TGCGCCAGCAGGTCCAGGGGAGTAGCTGAGACCCAGTACTTC. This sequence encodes CASRSRGVAETQYF.

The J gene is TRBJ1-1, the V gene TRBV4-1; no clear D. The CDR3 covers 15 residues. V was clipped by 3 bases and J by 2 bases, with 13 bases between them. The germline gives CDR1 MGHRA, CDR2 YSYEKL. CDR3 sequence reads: CASSQTRDLNTEAFF. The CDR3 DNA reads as TGCGCCAGCAGCCAGACAAGAGACCTTAACACTGAAGCTTTCTTT.

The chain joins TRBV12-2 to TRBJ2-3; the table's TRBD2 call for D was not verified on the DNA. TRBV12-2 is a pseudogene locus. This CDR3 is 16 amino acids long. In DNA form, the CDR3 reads TGTGCAAGTCGCTTTAGCACTAGCGGGGCCCAGGATACGCAGTATTTT. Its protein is CASRFSTSGAQDTQYF.

In nucleotides, the CDR3 is TGTGCCAGCAGCTTAAACGCCGGACAGCTCAATCAGCCCCAGCATTTT. Amino acids: CASSLNAGQLNQPQHF. The chain joins TRBV11-2 to TRBJ1-5, with TRBD1 as a possible D gene (6 bases). V lost 2 bases and J lost 3, with 14 bases in between. The CDR3 is made up of 16 amino acids. Germline loops: CDR1 SGHAT, CDR2 FQNNGV.

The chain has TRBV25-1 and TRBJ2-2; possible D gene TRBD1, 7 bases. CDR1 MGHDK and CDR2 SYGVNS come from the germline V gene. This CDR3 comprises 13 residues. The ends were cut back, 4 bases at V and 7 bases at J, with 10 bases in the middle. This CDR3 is CASSGQGGGELFF. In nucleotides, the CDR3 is TGTGCCAGCAGTGGACAGGGAGGCGGGGAGCTGTTTTTT.

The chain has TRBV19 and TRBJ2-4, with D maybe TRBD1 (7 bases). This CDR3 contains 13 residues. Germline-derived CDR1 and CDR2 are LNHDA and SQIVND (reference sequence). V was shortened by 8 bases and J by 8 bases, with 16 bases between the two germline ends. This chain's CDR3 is CASSRSRGDIQYF. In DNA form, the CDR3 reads TGTGCCAGTTCGAGATCCAGGGGGGACATTCAGTACTTC.

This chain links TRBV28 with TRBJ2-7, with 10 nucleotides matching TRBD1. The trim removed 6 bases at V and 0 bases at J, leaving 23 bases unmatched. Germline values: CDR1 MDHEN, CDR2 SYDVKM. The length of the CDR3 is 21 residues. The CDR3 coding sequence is TGTGCCAGCAGCTTAACATCCTCCGGGACAGGGGACCTAAGGAGCTCCTACGAGCAGTACTTC. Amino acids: CASSLTSSGTGDLRSSYEQYF. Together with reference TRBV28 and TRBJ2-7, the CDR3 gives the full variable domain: DVKVTQSSRYLVKRTGEKVFLECVQDMDHENMFWYRQDPGLGLRLIYFSYDVKMKEKGDIPEGYSVSREKKERFSLILESASTNQTSMYLCASSLTSSGTGDLRSSYEQYFGPGTRLTVT.

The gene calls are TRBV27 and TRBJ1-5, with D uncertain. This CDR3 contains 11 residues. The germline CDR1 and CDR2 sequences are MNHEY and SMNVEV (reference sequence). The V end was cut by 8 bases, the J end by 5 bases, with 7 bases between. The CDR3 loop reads CASPIHQPQHF. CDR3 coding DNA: TGTGCCAGCCCCATCCATCAGCCCCAGCATTTT.

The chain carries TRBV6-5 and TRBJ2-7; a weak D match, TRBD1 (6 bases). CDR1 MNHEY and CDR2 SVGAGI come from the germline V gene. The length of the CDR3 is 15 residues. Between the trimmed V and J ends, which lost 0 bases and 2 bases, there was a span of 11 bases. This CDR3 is CASSYSWRQAYEQYF. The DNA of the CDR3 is TGTGCCAGCAGTTACTCGTGGAGACAGGCCTACGAGCAGTACTTC.

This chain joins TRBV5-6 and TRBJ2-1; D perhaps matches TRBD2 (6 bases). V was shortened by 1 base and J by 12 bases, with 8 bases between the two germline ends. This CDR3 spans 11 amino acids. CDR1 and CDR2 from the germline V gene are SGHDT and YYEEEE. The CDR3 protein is CASSLRRGQFF. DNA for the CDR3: TGTGCCAGCAGCTTGAGGAGGGGGCAGTTCTTC.

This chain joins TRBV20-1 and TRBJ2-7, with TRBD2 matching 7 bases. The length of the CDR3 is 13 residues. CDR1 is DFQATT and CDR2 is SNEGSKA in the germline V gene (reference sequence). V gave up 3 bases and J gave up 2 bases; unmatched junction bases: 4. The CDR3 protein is CSASAGAAYEQYF. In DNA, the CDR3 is TGCAGTGCTAGTGCGGGAGCGGCCTACGAGCAGTACTTC.

The CDR3 loop reads CATSGGLPNEKLFF. The DNA for the CDR3 is TGTGCCACCAGTGGCGGACTTCCCAATGAAAAACTGTTTTTT. The chain carries TRBV24-1 and TRBJ1-4; D gene uncertain. The CDR3 runs 14 residues. Deletions cut 5 bases from V and 5 bases from J, with 11 bases between. Germline V lookup: CDR1 KGHDR, CDR2 SFDVKD.

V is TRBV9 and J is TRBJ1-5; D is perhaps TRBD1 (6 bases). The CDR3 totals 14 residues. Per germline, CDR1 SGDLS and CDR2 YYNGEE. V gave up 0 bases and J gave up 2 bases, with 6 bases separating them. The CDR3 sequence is CASSVEGGNQPQHF. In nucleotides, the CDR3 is TGTGCCAGCAGCGTAGAGGGGGGCAATCAGCCCCAGCATTTT.